This TCR beta chain was captured by sequencing in a study of shared clonotypes between healthy human individuals. Germline CDR1 reads SGHTA; CDR2 reads FQGNSA. This CDR3 is built from 15 residues. V was clipped by 5 bases and J by 4 bases, with 15 bases between them. A deep-level run was used for the assay. Profiling relied on immunoSEQ multiplex PCR, and the TCRdb table lists in-frame clones only, not all of them. This sample yields roughly 1,000,000 clones, of which approximately 80% are seen a single time; more than 0.55% belongs to the top ten. This clone occurred once. Researchers partitioned CD4+ cells into CD45RA+ naive and CD45RA-negative memory subsets.

The V gene is TRBV7-2, the J gene TRBJ2-1; the D is unclear. The source material was memory CD4+ T cells from PBMCs. Subset specified: CD45RA-negative fraction. The TCR comes from a man aged 18 to 29 in good health. Some clones in this sample may be carry-over from other donors' samples. The CDR3 reads CASSRSRQIYNEQFF. CDR3 bases: TGTGCCAGCAGCCGAAGCCGACAAATTTACAATGAGCAGTTCTTC. Combining the CDR3 with reference TRBV7-2 and TRBJ2-1 gives the whole variable domain GAGVSQSPSNKVTEKGKDVELRCDPISGHTALYWYRQSLGQGLEFLIYFQGNSAPDKSGLPSDRFSAERTGGSVSTLTIQRTQQEDSAVYLCASSRSRQIYNEQFFGPGTRLTVL.